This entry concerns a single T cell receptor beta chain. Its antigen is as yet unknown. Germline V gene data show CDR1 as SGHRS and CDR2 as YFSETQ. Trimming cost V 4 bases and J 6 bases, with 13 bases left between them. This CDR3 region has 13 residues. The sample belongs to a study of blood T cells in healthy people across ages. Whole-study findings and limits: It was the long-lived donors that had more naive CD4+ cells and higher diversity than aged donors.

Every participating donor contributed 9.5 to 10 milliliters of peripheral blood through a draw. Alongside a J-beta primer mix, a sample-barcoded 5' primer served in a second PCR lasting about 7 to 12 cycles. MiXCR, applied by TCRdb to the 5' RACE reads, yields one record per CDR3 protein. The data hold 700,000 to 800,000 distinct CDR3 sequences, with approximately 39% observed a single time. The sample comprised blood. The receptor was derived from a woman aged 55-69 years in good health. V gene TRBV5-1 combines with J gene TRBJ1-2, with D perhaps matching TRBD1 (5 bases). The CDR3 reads CASSLRTRHGYTF. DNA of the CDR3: TGCGCCAGCAGCCTTAGGACACGGCATGGCTACACCTTC.